The next 20 T cell receptor beta chains were all read from a single sample in a study of blood T cell repertoires in COVID-19. Generated by immunoSEQ multiplex PCR, the TCRdb table keeps only in-frame clones and is missing some. Among approximately 160,000 clones, approximately 84% were seen once, and the ten largest hold over 12%. Sequencing was performed on peripheral blood. The source of these receptors is a man between 18 and 35 years old with active or convalescent COVID-19.

The sample holds one count of this clone. The CDR3 bases are TGTGCCAGCAGTTCGGACAGGGGGCCCACAGATACGCAGTATTTT. It is translated as CASSSDRGPTDTQYF. The V gene is TRBV7-6, the J gene TRBJ2-3; 11 bases are shared with TRBD1. The germline gives CDR1 SGHVS, CDR2 FNYEAQ. The CDR3 runs to 15 residues. Trimming removed 6 bases from V and 2 bases from J; junction bases left unmatched: 4.

The chain combines TRBV6-6 with TRBJ1-1; D is ambiguous. The V gene's germline CDR1 is MNHNY and CDR2 SVGAGI (reference sequence). The V end was cut by 0 bases, the J end by 2 bases, with 10 bases between. CDR3 size: 15 residues. The CDR3 region is CASSYSRSTNTEAFF. The DNA of the CDR3 is TGTGCCAGCAGTTACTCCCGTTCGACTAACACTGAAGCTTTCTTT.

The chain uses TRBV6-5 and TRBJ1-2; D is perhaps TRBD1 (6 bases). Trimming removed 7 bases from V and 6 bases from J, with 15 bases in between. Looked up from germline, CDR1 is MNHEY and CDR2 is SVGAGI. The CDR3 has 13 residues. CDR3 amino acids: CASNLGDTNGYTF. The CDR3 DNA reads TGTGCCAGCAATTTGGGGGACACCAATGGCTACACCTTC.

The gene calls are TRBV7-8 and TRBJ2-1; 9 bases fit TRBD2. After removal of 1 base from V and 14 bases from J, the junction contained 6 bases not matched to a gene. Germline V gene data show CDR1 as SGHVS and CDR2 as FQNEAQ. This CDR3 spans 13 amino acids. CDR3: CASSLVLAGMEFF. As DNA, the CDR3 is TGTGCCAGCAGCTTAGTCCTAGCGGGGATGGAGTTCTTC.

The chain is built from TRBV19 and TRBJ1-2; 7 bases fit TRBD1. After removal of 7 bases from V and 5 bases from J, the junction contained 7 bases not matched to a gene. Looked up from germline, CDR1 is LNHDA and CDR2 is SQIVND (reference sequence). The CDR3 loop spans 13 amino acids. CDR3 sequence reads: CASIGDSLYGYTF. The CDR3 DNA is TGTGCCAGTATTGGGGACAGTTTATATGGCTACACCTTC.

The chain employs TRBV5-1 and TRBJ2-1; 7 nucleotides agree with TRBD1. The V gene end was trimmed by 3 bases and the J gene end by 3 bases; junction bases not matched to a gene: 6. This CDR3 is 15 amino acids long. CDR1 is SGHRS, CDR2 YFSETQ, per germline. Here the CDR3 reads CASSSDRNYYNEQFF. The CDR3 DNA reads as TGCGCCAGCAGCTCGGACAGGAATTACTACAATGAGCAGTTCTTC.

The chain has TRBV7-2 and TRBJ2-3; D uncertain. CDR1 SGHTA and CDR2 FQGNSA come from the germline V gene. The CDR3 totals 14 residues. V was pared by 5 bases and J by 3 bases, with 12 bases between. This CDR3 is CASSPHYGTDTQYF. DNA for the CDR3: TGTGCCAGCAGCCCCCATTACGGTACAGATACGCAGTATTTT.

V gene TRBV4-1 combines with J gene TRBJ1-5, with D possibly matching TRBD1 (6 bases). The CDR3 has 16 residues. Looked up from germline, CDR1 is MGHRA and CDR2 is YSYEKL. V lost 4 bases to trimming and J lost 6 bases, with 19 bases between them. CDR3 residues: CASSPQSSGAGQPQHF. CDR3 bases: TGCGCCAGCAGCCCCCAGTCGTCAGGGGCCGGTCAGCCCCAGCATTTT.

The chain uses TRBV10-1 and TRBJ1-5; 10 nucleotides match TRBD1. The J segment lost 6 bases and the V segment lost 5 bases, leaving 10 bases of the junction unmatched. CDR1 and CDR2 (germline): WNHNN, SYGVQD (reference sequence). The length of the CDR3 is 16 residues. The CDR3 DNA reads as TGCGCCAGCAGTATCCCGGGACAGGGGTGCGGTCAGCCCCAGCATTTT. Translation gives CASSIPGQGCGQPQHF.

The chain links TRBV14 to TRBJ2-7; D is possibly TRBD2 (6 bases). V lost 2 bases and J lost 4, with 15 bases in between. CDR1 and CDR2 (germline): SGHDN, FVKESK. The CDR3 covers 15 residues. This chain's CDR3 is CASSQFERRGYEQYF. In DNA, the CDR3 is TGTGCCAGCAGCCAATTTGAGCGGAGGGGTTACGAGCAGTACTTC.

The V call is TRBV11-2, the J call TRBJ2-5; 8 bases match TRBD2. V dropped 5 bases and J dropped 1; count of bases not matched to a gene: 6. The CDR3 spans 15 residues. The germline V gene encodes CDR1 SGHAT and CDR2 FQNNGV. As DNA, the CDR3 is TGTGCCAGCAGCCCTCTAGCGGGCTTCCAAGAGACCCAGTACTTC. Translating gives CASSPLAGFQETQYF. The full variable domain, completed using reference TRBV11-2 and TRBJ2-5, is EAGVAQSPRYKIIEKRQSVAFWCNPISGHATLYWYQQILGQGPKLLIQFQNNGVVDDSQLPKDRFSAERLKGVDSTLKIQPAKLEDSAVYLCASSPLAGFQETQYFGPGTRLLVL.

The J gene is TRBJ2-7, the V gene TRBV4-2; no clear D gene. CDR1 is LGHNA and CDR2 is YNFKEQ in the germline V gene. V was cut by 0 bases and J by 2 bases, with 5 bases left in between. This CDR3 region has 13 residues. The CDR3 DNA is TGTGCCAGCAGCCAAGATCTTCCCTACGAGCAGTACTTC. Amino acid sequence: CASSQDLPYEQYF.

The V call is TRBV9, the J call TRBJ2-3, with D possibly matching TRBD2 (6 bases). Trimming cost V 2 bases and J 4 bases, with 11 bases left between them. The CDR3 runs to 14 residues. The germline gives CDR1 SGDLS, CDR2 YYNGEE. The CDR3 sequence is CASSVTSFPDTQYF. The CDR3 region has the DNA TGTGCCAGCAGCGTCACTAGCTTCCCAGATACGCAGTATTTT.

In this sample, this clone turned up once. V gene TRBV10-3 combines with J gene TRBJ2-7; TRBD1 agrees at 7 bases. The CDR3 spans 11 residues. Germline values: CDR1 ENHRY, CDR2 SYGVKD. V gave up 4 bases and J gave up 11 bases; unmatched junction bases: 5. This chain's CDR3 is CAISGDSSKYF. In DNA form, the CDR3 reads TGTGCCATCAGTGGGGACAGCTCTAAGTACTTC.

J is TRBJ2-1 and V is TRBV28; 8 positions agree with TRBD1. This CDR3 has 15 amino acids. Germline values: CDR1 MDHEN, CDR2 SYDVKM. The V gene end was trimmed by 5 bases and the J gene end by 8 bases; junction bases not matched to a gene: 11. The CDR3 region is CASSPPGQGWHEQFF. The CDR3, as DNA: TGTGCCAGCAGTCCACCCGGACAGGGATGGCATGAGCAGTTCTTC.

The CDR3 region is CASSGLAGGRGEQFF. For the CDR3, the DNA is TGTGCCAGCAGCGGACTAGCGGGAGGAAGAGGTGAGCAGTTCTTC. V and J are TRBV2 and TRBJ2-1; 14 bases align to TRBD2. V lost 6 bases, J lost 9 bases, and 7 bases stayed unmatched. The CDR3 spans 15 residues. The germline gives CDR1 SNHLY, CDR2 FYNNEI.

This clone has a handful of counts. The chain is built from TRBV5-6 and TRBJ1-6; D is perhaps TRBD1 (6 bases). V gave up 0 bases and J gave up 8 bases, with 12 bases separating them. The CDR3 extends over 15 amino acids. In germline, CDR1 is SGHDT, CDR2 YYEEEE. This CDR3 reads CASSLGKQGHSPLHF. The DNA of the CDR3 is TGTGCCAGCAGCTTGGGCAAGCAGGGGCATTCACCCCTCCACTTT.

The gene calls are TRBV18 and TRBJ1-1; the D is unclear. CDR3 length equals 16 residues. Germline V gene lookup returns CDR1 KGHSH and CDR2 LQKENI. V lost 6 bases and J lost 0, with 17 bases in between. The CDR3 region is CASSDLASGMNTEAFF. The CDR3 bases are TGTGCCAGCTCCGACCTCGCTAGCGGGATGAACACTGAAGCTTTCTTT.

V gene TRBV7-8 combines with J gene TRBJ2-1, with 13 bases fitting TRBD2. V gave up 4 bases and J gave up 9 bases; unmatched junction bases: 9. CDR3 size: 16 residues. Looked up from germline, CDR1 is SGHVS and CDR2 is FQNEAQ. CDR3 amino acids: CASSSPGLAGFSEQFF. The CDR3, as DNA: TGTGCCAGCAGCTCGCCGGGACTAGCGGGGTTCAGTGAGCAGTTCTTC.

The chain combines TRBV2 with TRBJ2-6; D is undetermined. With 5 bases removed from V and 0 bases from J, the gap between germline ends came to 8 bases. Germline lookup yields CDR1 SNHLY and CDR2 FYNNEI. The CDR3 is made up of 15 amino acids. Here the CDR3 DNA reads TGTGCCAGCAGTTCCAGGTTCTCTGGGGCCAACGTCCTGACTTTC. Translated: CASSSRFSGANVLTF. The variable domain in full, with the rest retrieved from reference TRBV2 and TRBJ2-6, is EPEVTQTPSHQVTQMGQEVILRCVPISNHLYFYWYRQILGQKVEFLVSFYNNEISEKSEIFDDQFSVERPDGSNFTLKIRSTKLEDSAMYFCASSSRFSGANVLTFGAGSRLTVL.